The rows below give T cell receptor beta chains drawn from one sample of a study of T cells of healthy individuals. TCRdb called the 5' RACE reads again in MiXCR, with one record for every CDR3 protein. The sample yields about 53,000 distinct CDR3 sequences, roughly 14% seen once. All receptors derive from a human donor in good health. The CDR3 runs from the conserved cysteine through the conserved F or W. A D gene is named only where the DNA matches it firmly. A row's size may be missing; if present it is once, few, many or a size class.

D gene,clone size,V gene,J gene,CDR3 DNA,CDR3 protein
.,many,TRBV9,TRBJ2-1,TGTGCCAGCAGCGACGGGGACAATGAGCAGTTCTTC,CASSDGDNEQFF
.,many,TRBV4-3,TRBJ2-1,TGCGCCAGCAGTCCCTTAGCGGCTCCGGGGAATGAGCAGTTCTTC,CASSPLAAPGNEQFF
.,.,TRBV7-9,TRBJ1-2,TGTGCCAGCTCTAGCGTCGGCTCTGGCTACACCTTC,CASSSVGSGYTF
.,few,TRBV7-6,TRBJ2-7,TGTGCCAGCAGCTTTAGCGGACCCTACGAGCAGTACTTC,CASSFSGPYEQYF
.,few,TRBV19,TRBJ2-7,TGTGCCAGTAAGTACAGGATTCTAGGATCCTACGAGCAGTACTTC,CASKYRILGSYEQYF
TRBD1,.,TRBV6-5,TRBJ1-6,TGTGCCAGCAGTTACTCGACAGGGGTTAATTCACCCCTCCACTTT,CASSYSTGVNSPLHF
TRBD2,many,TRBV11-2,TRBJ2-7,TGTGCCAGCAGCTTATATGCGGGGGGGCAGTACTTC,CASSLYAGGQYF
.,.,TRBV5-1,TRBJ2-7,TGCGCCAGCAGCTTGCGGGGGCTCGGCGACGAGCAGTACTTC,CASSLRGLGDEQYF
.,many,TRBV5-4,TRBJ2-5,TGTGCCAGCAGCGCGGACAGCTACAAAGAGACCCAGTACTTC,CASSADSYKETQYF
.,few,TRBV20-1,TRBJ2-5,TGCAGTGCTAGGGTTACAGGACAAGAGACCCAGTACTTC,CSARVTGQETQYF
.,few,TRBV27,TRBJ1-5,TGCGCCATGGGACATCAGCCCCAGCATTTT,CAMGHQPQHF
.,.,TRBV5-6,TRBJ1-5,TGTGCCAGCAGCTTGCGAGGGACTGCTCAGCCCCAGCATTTT,CASSLRGTAQPQHF
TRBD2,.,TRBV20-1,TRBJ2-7,TGCAGTGCTAGAGATCTCCGTGGCGGGAGTCCCCACGAGCAGTACTTC,CSARDLRGGSPHEQYF
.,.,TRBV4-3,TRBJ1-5,TGCGCCAGCAGCCAAGACCTTGGAACTCCCTATCAGCCCCAGCATTTT,CASSQDLGTPYQPQHF
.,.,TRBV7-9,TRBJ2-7,TGTGCCAGCTTGGACGGCGTGGGGGAGCAGTACTTC,CASLDGVGEQYF
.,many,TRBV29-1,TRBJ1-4,TGCAGCGTTGGGCAGGGGTGGGGTGAAAAACTGTTTTTT,CSVGQGWGEKLFF
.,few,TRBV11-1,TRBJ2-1,TGTGCCAGCAGCTTAGGACGGAACAATGAGCAGTTCTTC,CASSLGRNNEQFF
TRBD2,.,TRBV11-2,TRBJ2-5,TGTGCCAGCACTTCTAGCGGGGGAGGGAAGACCCAGTACTTC,CASTSSGGGKTQYF
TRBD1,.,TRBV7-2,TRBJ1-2,TGTGCCAGCAGCTTAGATGGGACAGGGGGCTTTTACTATGGCTACACCTTC,CASSLDGTGGFYYGYTF
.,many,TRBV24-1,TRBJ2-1,TGTGCCACCAGTGACCAGCCTGGGGGGAGCTCCTACAATGAGCAGTTCTTC,CATSDQPGGSSYNEQFF